This is a list of T cell receptor beta chains from one sample in a study of molecular identifiers for immune sequencing clone quantification. TCRdb passed the PCR reads through MiXCR, listing each CDR3 protein once. Of a few hundred thousand distinct CDR3 sequences listed, about 22% are singletons. The sequencing input was naive CD8+ T cells from blood, with Jurkat cell RNA spiked in. These receptors all come from a human donor in good health. Some libraries in this study had Jurkat cell RNA spiked in. Both conserved end residues are part of each CDR3. A D gene is named only where the DNA matches it firmly. Where a row states a size, it is once, few, many or the class of an expanded clone; other rows omit it.

>many|TRBJ1-6|-|TRBV5-6
TGTGCCAGCAGCTCATGGACTAAGGATAATTCACCCCTCCACTTT
CASSSWTKDNSPLHF
>-|TRBJ2-3|-|TRBV20-1
TGCAGTGCCATCCCGGGCAGGATGATCGGTACGCAGTATTTT
CSAIPGRMIGTQYF
>-|TRBJ2-3|TRBD2|TRBV2
TGTGCCAGCAGTGTCGCAACTAGCGGGGGATATACAGATACGCAGTATTTT
CASSVATSGGYTDTQYF
>many|TRBJ2-3|-|TRBV12-3/TRBV12-4
TGTGCCAGCAGTTCTCGGGACCCCAGCACAGATACGCAGTATTTT
CASSSRDPSTDTQYF
>few|TRBJ2-3|TRBD2|TRBV7-9
TGTGCCAGCAGCTATGTAGCGGGGGACACAGATACGCAGTATTTT
CASSYVAGDTDTQYF
>-|TRBJ2-3|TRBD2|TRBV20-1
TGCAGTGCTAGAGAGAGCGGGAGATATGGAGATACGCAGTATTTT
CSARESGRYGDTQYF
>-|TRBJ2-7|-|TRBV27
TGTGCCAGCAGTTTATCGAATCAGGGCTACGAGCAGTACTTC
CASSLSNQGYEQYF
>-|TRBJ2-1|TRBD2|TRBV4-1
TGCGCCAGCAGCCAGCCCTTCGGGGGGGCCGGGGATGAGCAGTTCTTC
CASSQPFGGAGDEQFF
>few|TRBJ2-2|TRBD2|TRBV6-2/TRBV6-3
TGTGCCAGCAGTTACACCTCCCTAGCGGGGGGCCCGATTGGGGAGCTGTTTTTT
CASSYTSLAGGPIGELFF
>-|TRBJ1-1|-|TRBV9
TGTGCCAGCAGCGTAGATCTCGGTTCCCATGAAACTTTCTTT
CASSVDLGSHETFF
>-|TRBJ2-3|TRBD2|TRBV14
TGTGCCAGCAGCACACTAGCGGTTTCTAGCACAGATACGCAGTATTTT
CASSTLAVSSTDTQYF
>few|TRBJ2-7|-|TRBV19
TGTGCCAGTAGTACCGGGGACCGCGGGTCCGTTTACGAGCAGTACTTC
CASSTGDRGSVYEQYF
>-|TRBJ1-1|-|TRBV28
TGTGCCAGCAGTTTTCGGATGATCACTGAAGCTTTCTTT
CASSFRMITEAFF
>few|TRBJ2-7|-|TRBV25-1
TGTGCCAGCAGCTCCCCTCAAGACATAGCCTACGAGCAGTACTTC
CASSSPQDIAYEQYF
>many|TRBJ1-5|-|TRBV7-9
TGTGCCAGCAGCGACGGAAGCAATCAGCCCCAGCATTTT
CASSDGSNQPQHF
>few|TRBJ1-1|TRBD1|TRBV28
TGTGCCAGCAGTTACAGGGGGTGGGTGAACACTGAAGCTTTCTTT
CASSYRGWVNTEAFF
>many|TRBJ2-2|-|TRBV7-3
TGTGCCAGCAGACAGGATTCGAACACCGGGGAGCTGTTTTTT
CASRQDSNTGELFF
>-|TRBJ1-1|-|TRBV18
TGTGCCAGCTCACCAGGGGGCCCAGGGTTACGTGAAGCTTTCTTT
CASSPGGPGLREAFF
>-|TRBJ2-7|TRBD2|TRBV20-1
TGCAGTGCTAACAGCGAGCGGGAAATCGGTGAGCAGTACTTC
CSANSEREIGEQYF
>few|TRBJ2-4|-|TRBV12-3/TRBV12-4
TGTGCCAGCAGTTTTGGCCTAGCCAAAAACATTCAGTACTTC
CASSFGLAKNIQYF
>many|TRBJ2-4|-|TRBV27
TGTGCCAGCAGTTTAGCGGGAGCCAAAAACATTCAGTACTTC
CASSLAGAKNIQYF
>many|TRBJ1-1|-|TRBV7-9
TGTGCCAGCAGAAAAAACGGCGAGTCTGAAGCTTTCTTT
CASRKNGESEAFF
>few|TRBJ2-1|-|TRBV5-4
TGTGCCAGCAGCGCGGGACAGATACTTGATGAGCAGTTCTTC
CASSAGQILDEQFF
>-|TRBJ2-3|-|TRBV10-2
TGCGCCAGCGGGGTCTCGGTGGGCGGGAAAAGGACAGATACGCAGTATTTT
CASGVSVGGKRTDTQYF
>-|TRBJ2-3|TRBD1|TRBV30
TGTGCCTGGAGTGTACGAGACAGGGGCGGCGATACGCAGTATTTT
CAWSVRDRGGDTQYF
>many|TRBJ2-1|TRBD2|TRBV20-1
TGCAGTGCTAGAGATAGCAGGGTAGCGGGGGTCGGTGAGCAGTTCTTC
CSARDSRVAGVGEQFF
>-|TRBJ1-4|-|TRBV6-1
TGTGCCAGCAGCGCAACTAATGAAAAACTGTTTTTT
CASSATNEKLFF
>many|TRBJ1-5|-|TRBV5-6
TGTGCCAGCAGCACCATAAGGGCAGGGCATCAGCCCCAGCATTTT
CASSTIRAGHQPQHF
>-|TRBJ2-5|-|TRBV10-3
TGTGCCATCAGTGAGTCGAGGACAGAGCTAGGGGAGACCCAGTACTTC
CAISESRTELGETQYF
>few|TRBJ1-2|-|TRBV12-3/TRBV12-4
TGTGCCAGCAGTTTGAAGATCGGGCACAGCTATGGCTACACCTTC
CASSLKIGHSYGYTF
>-|TRBJ2-7|-|TRBV9
TGTGCCAGCAGCGTAGGTCAGGAACCCTACGAGCAGTACTTC
CASSVGQEPYEQYF
>many|TRBJ1-5|-|TRBV5-5
TGTGCCAGCAGCTACGGTCGGGTTAGCAATCAGCCCCAGCATTTT
CASSYGRVSNQPQHF
>many|TRBJ1-1|-|TRBV5-1
TGCGCCAGCAGCCCCCAGCCAGGGATGAACACTGAAGCTTTCTTT
CASSPQPGMNTEAFF
>-|TRBJ2-3|TRBD2|TRBV12-3/TRBV12-4
TGTGCCAGCAGTTTAGAGGTGATAGCGGGAGGGCGACCAGATACGCAGTATTTT
CASSLEVIAGGRPDTQYF
>-|TRBJ2-3|-|TRBV7-6
TGTGCCAGCAGCTTAGGAGCAGCTACGCAGTATTTT
CASSLGAATQYF
>few|TRBJ2-7|-|TRBV29-1
TGCAGCGTTGAAGGGGCCGGAGACAGAGCCTACGAGCAGTACTTC
CSVEGAGDRAYEQYF
>many|TRBJ2-7|-|TRBV12-3/TRBV12-4
TGTGCCAGCACCGACGACAGCCACGAGCAGTACTTC
CASTDDSHEQYF
>many|TRBJ1-5|-|TRBV7-6
TGTGCCAGCAGCTTAGCCTGGGCCTCAGGGGTGGATCAGCCCCAGCATTTT
CASSLAWASGVDQPQHF
>-|TRBJ2-3|-|TRBV10-1
TGCGCCAGCAGTGAGATTGGCGTGACAGATACGCAGTATTTT
CASSEIGVTDTQYF
>few|TRBJ1-5|-|TRBV7-9
TGTGCCAGCAGCCACTCCACAGGCAATCAGCCCCAGCATTTT
CASSHSTGNQPQHF
>-|TRBJ2-7|-|TRBV28
TGTGCCAGCAGTTTGCCCGGGACGGCATCCTACGAGCAGTACTTC
CASSLPGTASYEQYF
>-|TRBJ2-3|TRBD2|TRBV6-2/TRBV6-3
TGTGCCAGCAGTTACCCTAGCGGGAACTGGGGCACAGATACGCAGTATTTT
CASSYPSGNWGTDTQYF
>-|TRBJ1-1|-|TRBV20-1
TGCAGTGCTAGTGAGGGAAGGTTGAACACTGAAGCTTTCTTT
CSASEGRLNTEAFF
>many|TRBJ2-7|-|TRBV5-1
TGCGCCAGCAGCTTTTACGGATACGAGCAGTACTTC
CASSFYGYEQYF
>few|TRBJ1-5|TRBD1|TRBV2
TGTGCCAGCAAAACAGGGGGTCAGCCCCAGCATTTT
CASKTGGQPQHF
>many|TRBJ1-1|-|TRBV19
TGTGCCAGTAGTATTGGTGGTTGGACTGAAGCTTTCTTT
CASSIGGWTEAFF
>-|TRBJ1-1|-|TRBV6-2/TRBV6-3
TGTGCCAGCAGTGGAAGGGGGTACCTGAACACTGAAGCTTTCTTT
CASSGRGYLNTEAFF
>many|TRBJ1-5|-|TRBV28
TGTGCCAGCAGTTTATTTTCCCTGAGCAATCAGCCCCAGCATTTT
CASSLFSLSNQPQHF
>many|TRBJ1-1|-|TRBV5-1
TGCGCCAGCAGCTTGGTATGGTTGAACACTGAAGCTTTCTTT
CASSLVWLNTEAFF
>few|TRBJ2-1|-|TRBV24-1
TGTGCCACCAGTGATTTGAAGCCAGGGGAGCAGTTCTTC
CATSDLKPGEQFF
>-|TRBJ1-6|-|TRBV11-2
TGTGCCAGCAGCTTATCTGTTGGGTTTGGTAATTCACCCCTCCACTTT
CASSLSVGFGNSPLHF